These T cell receptor beta chains were read from a single sample in a study of early T cells in non-severe SARS-CoV-2 infection. TCRdb re-called the 5' RACE reads with MiXCR, one entry per CDR3 protein. The sample gives more than 40,000 distinct CDR3 sequences, around 3.6% of which show up once; over 3% is in the top ten. The sequencing sample was made of whole blood. The source is an adult who was a healthcare worker with PCR-confirmed SARS-CoV-2 infection or an uninfected control (not recorded which). The CDR3 runs from the conserved cysteine through the conserved F or W. The order of the fields is J gene, clone size, V gene, CDR3 length, D gene, CDR3 protein, CDR3 DNA. The D gene is left open where the match is weak. Rows may omit the clone size; those that give it use once, few, many or a size class.

j_call: TRBJ1-3; clone_size: many; v_call: TRBV27; cdr3_length: 16; d_call: TRBD1; cdr3_aa: CASSPGQGTAGNTIYF; cdr3_nt: TGTGCCAGCAGCCCGGGACAGGGAACGGCTGGAAACACCATATATTTT
j_call: TRBJ2-5; clone_size: many; v_call: TRBV10-3; cdr3_length: 12; d_call: .; cdr3_aa: CATGGAQETQYF; cdr3_nt: TGTGCCACTGGCGGGGCCCAAGAGACCCAGTACTTC
j_call: TRBJ1-5; clone_size: many; v_call: TRBV30; cdr3_length: 14; d_call: TRBD1; cdr3_aa: CAWSAGTAVRPQHF; cdr3_nt: TGTGCCTGGAGTGCCGGGACAGCTGTAAGGCCCCAGCATTTT
j_call: TRBJ1-1; clone_size: many; v_call: TRBV29-1; cdr3_length: 15; d_call: .; cdr3_aa: CSVGAAGGTNTEAFF; cdr3_nt: TGCAGCGTTGGTGCGGCGGGAGGGACGAACACTGAAGCTTTCTTT
j_call: TRBJ2-3; clone_size: .; v_call: TRBV7-2; cdr3_length: 16; d_call: TRBD2; cdr3_aa: CASSSPSGGLGDTQYF; cdr3_nt: TGTGCCAGCAGCTCTCCTAGCGGGGGCCTGGGGGATACGCAGTATTTT
j_call: TRBJ2-7; clone_size: many; v_call: TRBV11-3; cdr3_length: 13; d_call: .; cdr3_aa: CASSDRRDYEQYF; cdr3_nt: TGTGCCAGCAGCGACAGGAGAGACTACGAGCAGTACTTC
j_call: TRBJ2-7; clone_size: .; v_call: TRBV4-2; cdr3_length: 16; d_call: .; cdr3_aa: CASSQEGPPLPYEQYF; cdr3_nt: TGTGCCAGCAGCCAAGAGGGGCCTCCGCTGCCCTACGAGCAGTACTTC
j_call: TRBJ2-5; clone_size: .; v_call: TRBV5-1; cdr3_length: 12; d_call: .; cdr3_aa: CASSLQQETQYF; cdr3_nt: TGCGCCAGCAGCTTGCAACAAGAGACCCAGTACTTC
j_call: TRBJ1-3; clone_size: few; v_call: TRBV20-1; cdr3_length: 14; d_call: .; cdr3_aa: CSARPDGSGNTIYF; cdr3_nt: TGCAGTGCTAGACCTGATGGGTCTGGAAACACCATATATTTT
j_call: TRBJ2-7; clone_size: few; v_call: TRBV2; cdr3_length: 14; d_call: .; cdr3_aa: CAILSSSEGYEQYF; cdr3_nt: TGTGCCATCCTCTCTAGCTCAGAGGGATACGAGCAGTACTTC
j_call: TRBJ2-5; clone_size: many; v_call: TRBV3-1; cdr3_length: 15; d_call: TRBD2; cdr3_aa: CASSQEGTSPETQYF; cdr3_nt: TGTGCCAGCAGCCAAGAGGGGACTAGCCCTGAGACCCAGTACTTC
j_call: TRBJ2-2; clone_size: .; v_call: TRBV7-6; cdr3_length: 15; d_call: .; cdr3_aa: CASSWDVANTGELFF; cdr3_nt: TGTGCCAGCAGTTGGGACGTCGCGAACACCGGGGAGCTGTTTTTT
j_call: TRBJ1-2; clone_size: many; v_call: TRBV29-1; cdr3_length: 15; d_call: TRBD1; cdr3_aa: CSVRENRGPPYGYTF; cdr3_nt: TGCAGCGTTAGGGAAAACAGGGGGCCGCCTTATGGCTACACCTTC
j_call: TRBJ2-2; clone_size: many; v_call: TRBV27; cdr3_length: 13; d_call: .; cdr3_aa: CASSPQGAGELFF; cdr3_nt: TGTGCCAGCAGTCCCCAGGGAGCCGGGGAGCTGTTTTTT
j_call: TRBJ2-2; clone_size: .; v_call: TRBV19; cdr3_length: 18; d_call: TRBD2; cdr3_aa: CASSTGRLAGVNTGELFF; cdr3_nt: TGTGCCAGTAGTACAGGGAGGCTAGCGGGAGTAAACACCGGGGAGCTGTTTTTT
j_call: TRBJ2-6; clone_size: many; v_call: TRBV5-1; cdr3_length: 14; d_call: .; cdr3_aa: CASSPAGSANVLTF; cdr3_nt: TGCGCCAGCAGCCCGGCGGGCTCAGCCAACGTCCTGACTTTC
j_call: TRBJ2-2; clone_size: many; v_call: TRBV29-1; cdr3_length: 14; d_call: .; cdr3_aa: CSVDTGRSTGELFF; cdr3_nt: TGCAGCGTAGACACGGGGCGAAGCACCGGGGAGCTGTTTTTT
j_call: TRBJ1-6; clone_size: many; v_call: TRBV20-1; cdr3_length: 16; d_call: .; cdr3_aa: CSARDQWRGTDSPLHF; cdr3_nt: TGCAGTGCTAGAGATCAATGGCGGGGAACGGATTCACCCCTCCACTTT
j_call: TRBJ2-7; clone_size: many; v_call: TRBV4-1; cdr3_length: 16; d_call: TRBD1; cdr3_aa: CASSQGAGQGAYEQYF; cdr3_nt: TGCGCCAGCAGCCAAGGCGCAGGACAGGGGGCCTACGAGCAGTACTTC
j_call: TRBJ1-6; clone_size: many; v_call: TRBV20-1; cdr3_length: 12; d_call: .; cdr3_aa: CSARDKNSPLHF; cdr3_nt: TGCAGTGCTAGAGATAAAAATTCACCCCTCCACTTT
j_call: TRBJ1-1; clone_size: many; v_call: TRBV20-1; cdr3_length: 15; d_call: .; cdr3_aa: CSARVYSPLGTEAFF; cdr3_nt: TGCAGTGCTAGAGTATATTCCCCCCTAGGCACTGAAGCTTTCTTT
j_call: TRBJ2-1; clone_size: many; v_call: TRBV7-3; cdr3_length: 16; d_call: TRBD2; cdr3_aa: CASSSGLAGGFNEQFF; cdr3_nt: TGTGCCAGCAGCTCGGGACTAGCGGGAGGGTTCAATGAGCAGTTCTTC
j_call: TRBJ2-7; clone_size: few; v_call: TRBV12-3/TRBV12-4; cdr3_length: 15; d_call: TRBD2; cdr3_aa: CASSLRLAGPYEQYF; cdr3_nt: TGTGCCAGCAGTTTAAGACTAGCGGGACCCTACGAGCAGTACTTC
j_call: TRBJ1-3; clone_size: many; v_call: TRBV4-2; cdr3_length: 17; d_call: .; cdr3_aa: CASRPYTRAGHGNTIYF; cdr3_nt: TGTGCCAGCAGACCTTATACACGAGCGGGTCACGGAAACACCATATATTTT
j_call: TRBJ2-5; clone_size: many; v_call: TRBV9; cdr3_length: 15; d_call: TRBD1; cdr3_aa: CASSWGTGDHETQYF; cdr3_nt: TGTGCCAGCAGCTGGGGGACAGGGGATCACGAGACCCAGTACTTC
j_call: TRBJ2-5; clone_size: few; v_call: TRBV7-9; cdr3_length: 15; d_call: TRBD2; cdr3_aa: CASSPAGGAKETQYF; cdr3_nt: TGTGCCAGCAGCCCCGCGGGGGGGGCAAAAGAGACCCAGTACTTC
j_call: TRBJ2-1; clone_size: many; v_call: TRBV15; cdr3_length: 14; d_call: .; cdr3_aa: CATSRDFQGHEQFF; cdr3_nt: TGTGCCACCAGCAGAGATTTCCAGGGCCATGAGCAGTTCTTC
j_call: TRBJ2-1; clone_size: many; v_call: TRBV4-1; cdr3_length: 12; d_call: .; cdr3_aa: CASSQDREKQFF; cdr3_nt: TGCGCCAGCAGCCAAGATCGAGAGAAGCAGTTCTTC
j_call: TRBJ1-1; clone_size: many; v_call: TRBV12-5; cdr3_length: 16; d_call: TRBD1; cdr3_aa: CASGLDRVRYHTEAFF; cdr3_nt: TGTGCTAGTGGCCTGGACAGGGTCCGCTACCACACTGAAGCTTTCTTT
j_call: TRBJ2-1; clone_size: .; v_call: TRBV3-1; cdr3_length: 15; d_call: TRBD2; cdr3_aa: CASSQALAGDNEQFF; cdr3_nt: TGTGCCAGCAGCCAAGCACTAGCGGGGGACAATGAGCAGTTCTTC
j_call: TRBJ2-2; clone_size: many; v_call: TRBV19; cdr3_length: 14; d_call: TRBD2; cdr3_aa: CASQPGGNTGELFF; cdr3_nt: TGTGCCAGTCAGCCGGGGGGTAACACCGGGGAGCTGTTTTTT
j_call: TRBJ2-1; clone_size: many; v_call: TRBV11-3; cdr3_length: 19; d_call: TRBD1; cdr3_aa: CASSSRDRGQAASYNEQFF; cdr3_nt: TGTGCCAGCAGCTCCCGGGACAGGGGGCAGGCGGCGTCCTACAATGAGCAGTTCTTC
j_call: TRBJ2-7; clone_size: many; v_call: TRBV7-2; cdr3_length: 14; d_call: .; cdr3_aa: CASSRGTSNYEQYF; cdr3_nt: TGTGCCAGCAGCCGCGGGACTTCCAACTACGAGCAGTACTTC
j_call: TRBJ2-5; clone_size: many; v_call: TRBV6-1; cdr3_length: 13; d_call: .; cdr3_aa: CASSTSIQETQYF; cdr3_nt: TGTGCCAGCAGTACAAGTATCCAAGAGACCCAGTACTTC
j_call: TRBJ2-1; clone_size: few; v_call: TRBV7-9; cdr3_length: 15; d_call: TRBD2; cdr3_aa: CASSLAEAGDNEQFF; cdr3_nt: TGTGCCAGCAGCTTAGCGGAGGCGGGGGACAATGAGCAGTTCTTC
j_call: TRBJ2-5; clone_size: .; v_call: TRBV11-2; cdr3_length: 17; d_call: TRBD2; cdr3_aa: CASSLGAAAGGRETQYF; cdr3_nt: TGTGCCAGCAGCTTAGGCGCGGCAGCGGGAGGAAGGGAGACCCAGTACTTC
j_call: TRBJ2-7; clone_size: many; v_call: TRBV5-1; cdr3_length: 17; d_call: .; cdr3_aa: CASSLRGDAGRFSEQYF; cdr3_nt: TGCGCCAGCAGCTTGAGAGGAGACGCGGGGCGTTTTTCCGAGCAGTACTTC
j_call: TRBJ2-3; clone_size: .; v_call: TRBV7-6; cdr3_length: 17; d_call: TRBD2; cdr3_aa: CASSFHASGAATDTQYF; cdr3_nt: TGTGCCAGCAGCTTCCATGCTAGCGGGGCGGCCACAGATACGCAGTATTTT